This T cell receptor beta chain was retrieved from a study of blood T cell repertoires in COVID-19. For this clone: Other DNA variants within this sample encode the same CDR3.

V was pared by 2 bases and J by 2 bases, with 6 bases between. CDR1 is KGHSH, CDR2 LQKENI, per germline. The CDR3 runs 13 residues. TCRdb keeps only in-frame clones here, not all; method: immunoSEQ multiplex PCR. The sample has around 420,000 clones; 88% are singletons. This chain links TRBV18 with TRBJ1-1; D is ambiguous. The clonotype comes from a woman aged 40-49 years with acute COVID-19. Source material: PBMCs or T cells enriched from blood (not recorded which). CDR3 nucleotides: TGTGCCAGCTCACCAACATTAAACACTGAAGCTTTCTTT. It specifies CASSPTLNTEAFF.